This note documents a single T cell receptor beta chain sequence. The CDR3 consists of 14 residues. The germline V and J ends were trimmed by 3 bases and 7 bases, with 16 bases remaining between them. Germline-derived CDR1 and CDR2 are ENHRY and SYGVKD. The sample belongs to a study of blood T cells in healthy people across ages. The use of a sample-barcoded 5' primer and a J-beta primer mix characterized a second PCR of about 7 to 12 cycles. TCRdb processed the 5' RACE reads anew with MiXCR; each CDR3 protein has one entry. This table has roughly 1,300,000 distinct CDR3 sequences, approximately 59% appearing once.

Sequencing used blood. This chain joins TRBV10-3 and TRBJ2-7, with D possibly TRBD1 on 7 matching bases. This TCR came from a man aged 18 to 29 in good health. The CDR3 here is CAISEIAARGEQYF. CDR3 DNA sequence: TGTGCCATCAGTGAAATAGCGGCCAGGGGGGAGCAGTACTTC.